These 2 T cell receptor beta chains share one sample of origin, sequenced in a study of technical replicates of blood from several donors. The assay was immunoSEQ multiplex PCR, and TCRdb's table has in-frame clones only and misses some. The sample carries some 62,000 clones, around 87% recorded once. The sample was PBMCs. The receptors here all came from a human donor in good health. Some clones in this sample may be carry-over from other donors' samples.

The chain employs TRBV5-1 and TRBJ2-2; D possibly corresponds to TRBD2 (5 bases). Germline lookup yields CDR1 SGHRS and CDR2 YFSETQ. The CDR3 runs 15 residues. The V end was cut by 4 bases, the J end by 5 bases, with 15 bases between. CDR3 protein: CASSRDSPGTGELFF. CDR3 sequence (DNA): TGCGCCAGCAGCCGGGATTCCCCGGGGACCGGGGAGCTGTTTTTT.

The V gene is TRBV7-2, the J gene TRBJ2-3; D is perhaps TRBD2 (5 bases). V was shortened by 1 base and J by 4 bases, with 9 bases between the two germline ends. The CDR3 is 14 amino acids. Germline-derived CDR1 and CDR2 are SGHTA and FQGNSA. The DNA for the CDR3 is TGTGCCAGCAGCTTAGAGCGGACCGCAGATACGCAGTATTTT. Translating gives CASSLERTADTQYF.